The 26 T cell receptor beta chains reported below all come from one sample, sequenced in a study of cytomegalovirus exposure and HLA in healthy donors. PCR used 60 Vbeta primers and 13 Jbeta primers. Clones were read by immunoSEQ multiplex PCR, and TCRdb kept only the in-frame ones, dropping some. The profile shows under 250,000 clones, 70% to 80% of them singletons. The sample comprised PBMCs. These receptors came from a male donor in good health and CMV-seronegative.

The chain employs TRBV5-1 and TRBJ2-7; D not certain. The germline V and J ends were trimmed by 0 bases and 3 bases, with 10 bases remaining between them. Germline V gives CDR1 SGHRS, CDR2 YFSETQ. CDR3 length: 14 amino acids. This CDR3 reads CASSLDSLLYEQYF. Here the CDR3 DNA reads TGCGCCAGCAGCTTGGATTCGCTACTCTACGAGCAGTACTTC.

The table lists this clone with a few counts. The rearrangement links TRBV6-1 to TRBJ2-5; 8 bases are a match to TRBD1. CDR1 and CDR2 from the germline V gene are MNHNS and SASEGT. This CDR3 has 19 residues. The J segment lost 9 bases and the V segment lost 0 bases, leaving 21 bases of the junction unmatched. DNA for the CDR3: TGTGCCAGCAGTGAAGCGAACCAAGGACAGGGCATTCATTTAAGGGCCCAGTACTTC. Its translation: CASSEANQGQGIHLRAQYF.

The V and J genes are TRBV13 and TRBJ2-5; 10 positions match TRBD2. CDR3 length: 18 residues. J lost 2 bases, V lost 1 base, and 10 bases had no gene match. Germline V gene data show CDR1 as PRHDT and CDR2 as FYEKMQ (reference sequence). The CDR3 reads CASSLALVGLAVQETQYF. The CDR3 nucleotides are TGTGCCAGCAGCTTAGCCCTAGTTGGACTAGCGGTACAAGAGACCCAGTACTTC.

CDR3 protein: CASSVAVGVGAQETQYF. As DNA, the CDR3 is TGTGCCAGCAGCGTAGCAGTAGGGGTAGGAGCACAAGAGACCCAGTACTTC. The chain links TRBV9 to TRBJ2-5; maybe TRBD1 (5 bases). From germline, CDR1 is SGDLS and CDR2 YYNGEE. The germline V and J ends were trimmed by 0 bases and 2 bases, with 17 bases remaining between them. This CDR3 has 17 residues.

The chain is built from TRBV18 and TRBJ1-1, with 10 bases fitting TRBD1. The CDR3 contains 16 residues. Germline CDR1 and CDR2: KGHSH and LQKENI. Trimming removed 3 bases from V and 0 bases from J; junction bases left unmatched: 4. CDR3 sequence: CASSPAGTGVNTEAFF. For the CDR3, the DNA is TGTGCCAGCTCACCGGCCGGGACAGGGGTGAACACTGAAGCTTTCTTT. Filled out from reference TRBV18 and TRBJ1-1, the complete variable domain reads NAGVMQNPRHLVRRRGQEARLRCSPMKGHSHVYWYRQLPEEGLKFMVYLQKENIIDESGMPKERFSAEFPKEGPSILRIQQVVRGDSAAYFCASSPAGTGVNTEAFFGQGTRLTVV.

The J gene is TRBJ2-7, the V gene TRBV18; 8 bases match TRBD1. The CDR3 spans 14 residues. V was clipped by 0 bases and J by 9 bases; unmatched bases: 7. The germline CDR1 and CDR2 sequences are KGHSH and LQKENI. The CDR3 reads CASSPPPQGALQYF. In DNA, the CDR3 is TGTGCCAGCTCACCACCGCCCCAGGGGGCATTGCAGTACTTC.

The rearrangement links TRBV25-1 to TRBJ1-2; TRBD1 aligns across 10 bases. In germline, CDR1 is MGHDK, CDR2 SYGVNS. The CDR3 is 13 amino acids. V shed 4 bases, J shed 8 bases, and the junction held 4 bases outside the gene matches. CDR3 sequence (DNA): TGTGCCAGCAGTGCCGGGACAGGGGTGGGCTACACCTTC. Translated: CASSAGTGVGYTF.

The chain joins TRBV18 to TRBJ1-2; a possible D gene is TRBD1 (5 bases). From germline, CDR1 is KGHSH and CDR2 LQKENI. The CDR3 covers 16 residues. V gave up 1 base and J gave up 2 bases, with 14 bases separating them. The DNA of the CDR3 is TGTGCCAGCTCACCACTACAGGCTGGGTCCAACTATGGCTACACCTTC. Translation gives CASSPLQAGSNYGYTF.

The chain combines TRBV18 with TRBJ2-3, with 13 bases fitting TRBD2. The J segment lost 4 bases and the V segment lost 0 bases, leaving 10 bases of the junction unmatched. From germline, CDR1 is KGHSH and CDR2 LQKENI. This CDR3 comprises 19 residues. The CDR3 loop is CASSPPNVGLAGASDTQYF. CDR3 in DNA: TGTGCCAGCTCACCACCGAACGTCGGACTAGCGGGAGCATCAGATACGCAGTATTTT. Complete variable domain (other parts from reference TRBV18 and TRBJ2-3): NAGVMQNPRHLVRRRGQEARLRCSPMKGHSHVYWYRQLPEEGLKFMVYLQKENIIDESGMPKERFSAEFPKEGPSILRIQQVVRGDSAAYFCASSPPNVGLAGASDTQYFGPGTRLTVL.

This clone was found once. The V gene is TRBV30, the J gene TRBJ2-2; 8 bases map to TRBD2. Germline V CDR1 and CDR2: GTSNPN, SVGIG (reference sequence). This CDR3 is 14 amino acids long. The V and J ends lost 3 bases and 5 bases, in that order; junction bases with no gene match: 5. CDR3 bases: TGTGCCTGGAGCCAAGCGGGAGTTACCGGGGAGCTGTTTTTT. Amino acids: CAWSQAGVTGELFF.

The genes are TRBV18 and TRBJ2-5; TRBD1 matches at 7 bases. Germline values: CDR1 KGHSH, CDR2 LQKENI. This CDR3 has 14 amino acids. V lost 4 bases to trimming and J lost 1 base; unmatched junction nucleotides: 3. CDR3 in DNA: TGTGCCAGCTCACAGGACAGGCTCCAAGAGACCCAGTACTTC. It encodes CASSQDRLQETQYF. The entire variable domain, with the rest obtained from reference TRBV18 and TRBJ2-5, is as follows: NAGVMQNPRHLVRRRGQEARLRCSPMKGHSHVYWYRQLPEEGLKFMVYLQKENIIDESGMPKERFSAEFPKEGPSILRIQQVVRGDSAAYFCASSQDRLQETQYFGPGTRLLVL.

The J gene is TRBJ2-1, the V gene TRBV5-1; D might be TRBD2 (6 bases). V dropped 4 bases and J dropped 7 bases, with 18 bases sitting between them. In germline, CDR1 is SGHRS, CDR2 YFSETQ. The CDR3 totals 15 residues. The CDR3 DNA reads as TGCGCCAGCAGCCCCAGGGTAGCGGAGGCTAATGAGCAGTTCTTC. Its translation is CASSPRVAEANEQFF.

This clone has just one count. The V and J genes are TRBV2 and TRBJ1-4; D remains unclear. V was clipped by 7 bases and J by 7 bases, with 13 bases between them. This CDR3 spans 13 amino acids. CDR1 and CDR2 from the germline V gene are SNHLY and FYNNEI. CDR3 protein: CASNVREREKLFF. The CDR3 nucleotides read TGTGCCAGCAATGTCCGGGAGCGTGAAAAACTGTTTTTT.

The rearrangement uses TRBV6-5 and TRBJ2-3; 7 bases fit TRBD1. CDR3 size: 14 residues. Germline assignment: CDR1 MNHEY and CDR2 SVGAGI. Germline trimming cut 2 bases from V and 1 base from J; bases unmatched to any gene: 0. The CDR3 region has the DNA TGTGCCAGCAGTTACGACAGGGGCACAGATACGCAGTATTTT. This codes for CASSYDRGTDTQYF.

A remark on this clone: Its ends do not fully match the called genes, so a read error is possible. V usage is TRBV7-9 and J usage is TRBJ1-1, with TRBD1 matching 9 bases. From germline, CDR1 is SEHNR and CDR2 FQNEAQ (reference sequence). The CDR3 has 14 residues. CDR3 nucleotides: TGTTCCAGCAGCTTGGGGGGACAGGGAGTTGAAGCTTTCTTT. It translates to CSSSLGGQGVEAFF.

The rearrangement uses TRBV5-1 and TRBJ2-1, with 8 positions matching TRBD2. The trim removed 0 bases at V and 1 base at J, leaving 9 bases unmatched. Germline loops: CDR1 SGHRS, CDR2 YFSETQ. CDR3 length: 18 residues. CDR3 coding DNA: TGCGCCAGCAGCTTGGCGGGAGGGACAATTGGGTCCTACAATGAGCAGTTCTTC. This translates into CASSLAGGTIGSYNEQFF. Drawing the rest from reference TRBV5-1 and TRBJ2-1, the complete variable domain is KAGVTQTPRYLIKTRGQQVTLSCSPISGHRSVSWYQQTPGQGLQFLFEYFSETQRNKGNFPGRFSGRQFSNSRSEMNVSTLELGDSALYLCASSLAGGTIGSYNEQFFGPGTRLTVL.

This clone was detected a few times. The chain joins TRBV5-6 to TRBJ1-3; D not certain. The V and J ends lost 0 bases and 0 bases respectively, with 7 bases between them. CDR1 SGHDT and CDR2 YYEEEE come from the germline V gene. This CDR3 comprises 15 residues. Written as DNA, the CDR3 is TGTGCCAGCAGCTTGGGCCACAGCTCTGGAAACACCATATATTTT. Amino acids: CASSLGHSSGNTIYF.

The chain combines TRBV12-5 with TRBJ2-3, with 9 positions matching TRBD2. V lost 5 bases to trimming and J lost 3 bases; unmatched junction nucleotides: 3. The V gene's germline CDR1 is LGHNT and CDR2 FRNRAP. The CDR3 is 14 amino acids. This CDR3 reads CASGRAGGTDTQYF. The CDR3 bases are TGTGCTAGTGGTAGAGCGGGAGGAACAGATACGCAGTATTTT.

The chain has TRBV5-1 and TRBJ2-5; possibly TRBD2 for D (8 bases). V lost 4 bases to trimming and J lost 11 bases, with 24 bases between them. This CDR3 spans 15 amino acids. Germline loops: CDR1 SGHRS, CDR2 YFSETQ. DNA of the CDR3: TGCGCCAGCAGCCTGGGACAGATACTAGCGGAGCGTCAGTACTTC. This encodes CASSLGQILAERQYF.

The rearrangement uses TRBV7-9 and TRBJ2-1, with a weak D call TRBD2 (6 bases). Per germline, CDR1 SEHNR and CDR2 FQNEAQ (reference sequence). CDR3 length equals 16 residues. With 2 bases removed from V and 5 bases from J, the gap between germline ends came to 16 bases. CDR3: CASSLSVAETNNEQFF. CDR3 sequence (DNA): TGTGCCAGCAGCTTAAGCGTAGCGGAGACGAACAATGAGCAGTTCTTC.

This clone was counted once. The chain is built from TRBV11-2 and TRBJ2-7; 9 nucleotides match TRBD2. The germline CDR1 and CDR2 sequences are SGHAT and FQNNGV. The CDR3 is 15 amino acids. The ends lost 4 bases at V and 0 bases at J; junction bases unmatched: 4. As DNA, the CDR3 is TGTGCCAGCAGCTCACGACTAGCGGTCTCCTACGAGCAGTACTTC. Protein sequence: CASSSRLAVSYEQYF.

The chain links TRBV14 to TRBJ2-7; 7 bases map to TRBD1. V lost 0 bases to trimming and J lost 6 bases; unmatched junction nucleotides: 5. The CDR3 runs 14 residues. Looked up from germline, CDR1 is SGHDN and CDR2 is FVKESK. The CDR3 loop is CASSQDDRDREQYF. CDR3 DNA: TGTGCCAGCAGCCAAGACGACAGGGATCGCGAGCAGTACTTC.

The rearrangement links TRBV7-9 to TRBJ2-7; TRBD2 agrees at 13 bases. This CDR3 spans 19 amino acids. With V trimmed by 4 bases and J by 0 bases, 12 bases remained unmatched. CDR1 and CDR2 from the germline V gene are SEHNR and FQNEAQ (reference sequence). CDR3 sequence (DNA): TGTGCCAGCAGCTCACTAGCGGGAGGGTGGGGGGGGTCCTCCTACGAGCAGTACTTC. Residues: CASSSLAGGWGGSSYEQYF.

This chain links TRBV6-1 with TRBJ2-3; 11 bases agree with TRBD2. V trimming: 6 bases; J trimming: 1 base; junction bases outside the gene matches: 3. CDR1 is MNHNS and CDR2 is SASEGT in the germline V gene. This CDR3 comprises 15 residues. The CDR3 sequence is CASSQLAGGTDTQYF. CDR3 nucleotide sequence: TGTGCCAGCAGCCAACTAGCGGGAGGCACAGATACGCAGTATTTT.

The table lists this clone with a count of one. Here the CDR3 DNA reads TGTGCCAGCAGCGTACAAGGGGTGGTTCAGCCCCAGCATTTT. It yields the protein CASSVQGVVQPQHF. The chain carries TRBV9 and TRBJ1-5, with a possible D match to TRBD1 (5 bases). The CDR3 is 14 residues long. Germline values: CDR1 SGDLS, CDR2 YYNGEE. The ends were cut back, 1 base at V and 6 bases at J, with 11 bases in the middle.

The chain uses TRBV28 and TRBJ2-7; a weak D match, TRBD2 (5 bases). The ends were cut back, 5 bases at V and 3 bases at J, with 20 bases in the middle. CDR3 size: 16 residues. Germline loops: CDR1 MDHEN, CDR2 SYDVKM. The CDR3 coding sequence is TGTGCCAGCAGTCGGGAAACGGTAGCGCTGAACTACGAGCAGTACTTC. It is translated as CASSRETVALNYEQYF.